This TCR beta chain was captured in a study of early T cells in non-severe SARS-CoV-2 infection. Across the whole study: Sequencing of bulk RNA from unsorted whole blood was done, without chain pairing.

This CDR3 has 16 residues. Germline lookup yields CDR1 LNHDA and CDR2 SQIVND (reference sequence). The V end lost 5 bases, the J end lost 0 bases, and 11 bases lay between the germline ends. As part of library construction, unique molecular identifiers were attached to individual cDNA molecules. Each CDR3 protein gets one entry after TCRdb re-called the 5' RACE reads with MiXCR. Here the sample spans 50,000 to 80,000 distinct CDR3 sequences, approximately 9.2% being singletons. The table lists this clonotype with a few counts. Its specificity is not known. Study observations and caveats: A preference for anti-spike CD8 responses marked VDJdb matching, which missed private and CD4 specificities.

The starting material was whole blood, obtained at baseline. The sequence was obtained from an adult who was a healthcare worker with PCR-confirmed SARS-CoV-2 infection or an uninfected control (not recorded which). The J gene is TRBJ2-6, the V gene TRBV19; D is possibly TRBD2 (6 bases). This chain's CDR3 is CASSARRGSGANVLTF. The DNA of the CDR3 is TGTGCCAGTAGTGCCCGGAGGGGCTCTGGGGCCAACGTCCTGACTTTC.